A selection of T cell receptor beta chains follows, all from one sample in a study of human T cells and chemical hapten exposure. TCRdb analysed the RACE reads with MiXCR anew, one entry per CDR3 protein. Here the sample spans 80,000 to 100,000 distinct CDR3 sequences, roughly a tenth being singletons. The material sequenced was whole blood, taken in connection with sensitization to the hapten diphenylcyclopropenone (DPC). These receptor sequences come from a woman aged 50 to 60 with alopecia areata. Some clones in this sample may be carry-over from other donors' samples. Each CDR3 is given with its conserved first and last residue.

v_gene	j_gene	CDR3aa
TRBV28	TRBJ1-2	CASSTRQANYTF
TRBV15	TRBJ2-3	CATSRDPGGEDTQYF
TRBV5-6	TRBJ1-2	CASSLDRGHLYTF
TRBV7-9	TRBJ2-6	CASSLVGSSGANVLTF
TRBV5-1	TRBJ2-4	CASSSESGTAKNIQYF
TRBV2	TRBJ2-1	CASTFGGRNPYNEQFF
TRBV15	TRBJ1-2	CATSSPLGGALNYGYTF
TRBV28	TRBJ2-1	CASRHTDWHNEQFF
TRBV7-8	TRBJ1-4	CASSLEGGWTDNEKLFF
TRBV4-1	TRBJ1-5	CASSLGQGPQGPQHF
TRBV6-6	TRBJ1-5	CASSYEWPHQPQHF
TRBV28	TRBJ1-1	CPATVQTEAFF
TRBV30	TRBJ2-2	CAWSTKGTSPGELFF
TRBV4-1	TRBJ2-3	CASSGRDYTDTQYF
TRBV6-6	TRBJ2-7	CASSTQGGTSGYEQYF
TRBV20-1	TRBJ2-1	CSARVLQRYNEQFF
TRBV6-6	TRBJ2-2	CASSRDTGELFF
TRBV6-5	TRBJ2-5	CASTPLGRETQYF
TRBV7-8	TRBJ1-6	CASSLLGQGKNSPLHF
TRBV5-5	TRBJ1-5	CASSPTGQLDVGNQPQHF
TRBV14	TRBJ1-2	CASSQNRYYGYTF
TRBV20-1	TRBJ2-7	CSAAGTGYEQYF
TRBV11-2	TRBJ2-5	CASSRVETQYF
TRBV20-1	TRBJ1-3	CSASDSSGNTIYF
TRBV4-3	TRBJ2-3	CASSQTLGLAGIGTDTQYF
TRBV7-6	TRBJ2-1	CASSLGDSQFF
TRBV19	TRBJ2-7	CASSMGGESSYEQYF
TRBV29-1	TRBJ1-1	CSVEARGNTEAFF
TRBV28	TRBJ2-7	CASSRILAGGTYEQYF
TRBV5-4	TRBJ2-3	CASSLPNTDTQYF
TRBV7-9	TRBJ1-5	CASSLQSQPQHF
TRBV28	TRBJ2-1	CASRPLGEGRNEQFF
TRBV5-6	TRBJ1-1	CASSLASGGRGTEAFF
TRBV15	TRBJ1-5	CATSRGALSNQPQHF
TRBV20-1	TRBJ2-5	CSAPPGGIQETQYF
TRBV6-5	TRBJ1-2	CASSYRVTGGGYTF
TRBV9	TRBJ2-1	CASTPGLMGNEQFF
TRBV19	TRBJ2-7	CASTPRPWGSYEQYF
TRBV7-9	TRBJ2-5	CASAEGYVGETQYF
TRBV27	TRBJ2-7	CASSLIRDRGTYEQYF
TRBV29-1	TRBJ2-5	CSASGTSGQETQYF
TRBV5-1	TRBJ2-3	CASSWTGTGSDTQYF
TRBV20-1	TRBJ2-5	CSAEGGQLRVETQYF
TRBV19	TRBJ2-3	CASSILLAGSTDTQYF
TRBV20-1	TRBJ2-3	CSARGPLGLGADTQYF